This TCR beta chain emerged from a study of shared clonotypes between healthy human individuals. Trimming stripped 2 bases from V and 1 base from J, with 9 bases between. Germline V gene data show CDR1 as SGHRS and CDR2 as YFSETQ. This CDR3 has 14 residues. The data were produced by immunoSEQ multiplex PCR, yet TCRdb's version contains in-frame clones alone and is incomplete. The sample has about 2.2 million clones, 93% seen once. Naivety among CD8 cells was defined by CD45RO negativity and positive CCR7 selection, thereby excluding terminally differentiated effector memory CD45RA+ cells. Study-level results: Around 5.3% of naive CD4 clonotypes were shared across several donors.

A word on this clone: Its antigen is not identified.

The rearrangement joins TRBV5-1 to TRBJ2-5; the D gene could be TRBD1 or TRBD2 (5 bases each). The source of this sequence is a man between 18 and 35 years old in good health. Some clones in this sample may be carry-over from other donors' samples. Sequencing was performed on naive CD8+ T cells from PBMCs. The CDR3 DNA follows: TGCGCCAGCAGCTTAGGGGACGGCCAAGAGACCCAGTACTTC. Translation: CASSLGDGQETQYF.